This section outlines one TCR beta chain sequence together with its context. Its antigen target is currently unknown. Base-call qualities are not available, and no considerably larger clone is one nucleotide away. Patients with autoimmune disease history or receiving systemic immunosuppression were excluded from the trial. In every dose cohort, peripheral blood was drawn for TCR sequencing at baseline, cycle 4 day 1, and cycle 7 day 1. The samples were taken from a phase I, first-in-human, multicenter, open-label dose-escalation trial of ivuxolimab. Adults with locally advanced or metastatic melanoma, renal cell, hepatocellular, or head and neck squamous cell carcinoma were enrolled in the trial. Before TCR sequencing, CD4+ and CD8+ T cells were separately sorted from peripheral blood. V and J are trimmed by 4 bases and 6 bases, and the gene matches miss 10 bases of the junction. For CDR1 and CDR2, the germline V gene lists SGHRS and YFSETQ. From cysteine to phenylalanine, the CDR3 is 15 amino acids long. The retained sequence is limited to the CDR3, 45 bases, with the frame set at the first base.

Genomic DNA was extracted from sorted cells for sequencing of the TCRbeta CDR3 region. The immunoSEQ Assay was used for sequencing of TCRbeta CDR3 regions. In its TCRdb copy, this immuneACCESS table keeps in-frame sequences only and misses some clones. Where compared with another copy, unresolved V genes explain less than half of these, and the others have no known cause. This sample gives tens of thousands of clones in total; approximately 83% of them show up just once. Together, the top ten hold roughly 3% of the sample. These data come from a study of OX40 agonist ivuxolimab in advanced cancers. Study-wide context: The costimulatory receptor OX40 (CD134) was targeted by ivuxolimab, a fully human IgG2 agonistic monoclonal antibody. Of the approximately 50 dose-escalation patients, hepatocellular carcinoma was present in around 19, melanoma in approximately 15, renal cell carcinoma in 9 and head and neck cancer in 9. A male proportion of roughly 80% and a mean age of roughly 55 years, ranging from 23 to 79, were recorded for the dose-escalation cohort. Prior anti-PD-1, anti-PD-L1 or anti-CTLA-4 therapy was permitted, and checkpoint inhibitors had been received by less than 45% of dose-escalation patients. The paper describes the monotherapy dose-escalation part (N ≈ 50 patients) of the phase I trial of ivuxolimab. Intravenous ivuxolimab was administered to patients every 2 weeks at six dose levels: 0.01, 0.1, 0.3, 1.5, 3 and 10 mg/kg. Peripheral TCRbeta sequencing aimed to test whether ivuxolimab altered TCR sequence diversity and caused clonal T-cell expansion. Three dose-escalation patients achieved partial responses, one with hepatocellular carcinoma and two with cutaneous melanoma.

Results the study describes overall, beyond this receptor: Antigen specificity was not determined for the clonally expanded peripheral T cells. At doses of 0.1 to 3.0 mg/kg, clonal expansion of both CD4+ and CD8+ T cells in blood was seen between baseline and week 6. Low levels of normalized T-cell clonal expansion were also seen in some patients who did not respond. On average, CD8+ T cells showed more expanded clones than CD4+ T cells after ivuxolimab. Partial responders in the 0.1-3.0 mg/kg groups had among the lowest normalized peripheral clonal expansion, especially among CD8+ T cells.

The sequence was obtained from an adult with an advanced solid tumor such as melanoma, head and neck, liver or kidney cancer. The V and J genes are TRBV5-1 and TRBJ2-3, with 8 central nucleotides matching TRBD2. The sequenced sample was CD4+ or CD8+ T cells sorted from blood, obtained in a trial of the OX40 agonist ivuxolimab. In nucleotide form, the sequence is TGCGCCAGCAGCCCAGCGGGGGACTGGCGGGATACGCAGTATTTT. It encodes CASSPAGDWRDTQYF. The entire variable domain, with the stretches around the CDR3 drawn from the reference TRBV5-1 and TRBJ2-3 proteins, is KAGVTQTPRYLIKTRGQQVTLSCSPISGHRSVSWYQQTPGQGLQFLFEYFSETQRNKGNFPGRFSGRQFSNSRSEMNVSTLELGDSALYLCASSPAGDWRDTQYFGPGTRLTVL.